This T cell receptor (beta chain) came from a study of a mutant IDH1 vaccine in newly diagnosed glioma. Data came from immunoSEQ multiplex PCR; TCRdb stores just in-frame clones and leaves some out. The top ten hold 5.7% of the sample, which has more than 45,000 clones, around 90% seen once. Time point noted: week 35, safety follow-up. With topical imiquimod, each dose of the vaccine consisted of 300 ug of mutant IDH1 20-mer peptide. Germline V gives CDR1 SNHLY, CDR2 FYNNEI. The CDR3 runs to 13 residues. The V segment lost 4 bases and the J segment 4 bases; nucleotides outside the gene matches: 2. Worth noting for this clone: As yet, its antigen is unknown.

The starting material was PBMCs, obtained from a glioma patient whose treatment included an IDH1 peptide vaccine. The rearrangement joins TRBV2 to TRBJ2-7, with 9 bases identical to TRBD1. The receptor's source is a woman in her thirties or forties with glioma. The CDR3 DNA follows: TGTGCCAGCAGTGGACAGGGGGGATACGAGCAGTACTTC. This encodes CASSGQGGYEQYF.